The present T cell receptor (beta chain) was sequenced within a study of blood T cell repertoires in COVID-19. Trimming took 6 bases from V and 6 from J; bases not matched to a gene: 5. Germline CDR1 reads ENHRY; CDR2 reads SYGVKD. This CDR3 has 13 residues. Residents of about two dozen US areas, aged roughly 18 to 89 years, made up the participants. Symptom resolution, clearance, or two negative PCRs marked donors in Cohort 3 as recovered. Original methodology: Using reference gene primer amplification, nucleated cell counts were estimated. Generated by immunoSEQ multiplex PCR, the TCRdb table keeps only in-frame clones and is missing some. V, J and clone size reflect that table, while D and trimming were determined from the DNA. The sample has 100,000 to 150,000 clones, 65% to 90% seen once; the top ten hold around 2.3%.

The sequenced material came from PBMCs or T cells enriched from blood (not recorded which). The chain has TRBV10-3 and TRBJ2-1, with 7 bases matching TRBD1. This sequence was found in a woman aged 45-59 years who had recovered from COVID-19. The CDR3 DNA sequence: TGTGCCATCAGCCGACAGGGTCTCAATGAGCAGTTCTTC. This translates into CAISRQGLNEQFF.